Each of the 7 T cell receptor delta chains below was sequenced from the same sample in a study of gamma-delta T cells after stem cell transplantation. TCRdb used CATT to re-call clones from the RT-PCR reads. This table holds around 1,000 delta-chain clones, about a tenth found once. Specimen: gamma-delta T cells. These receptors were taken from a human donor. It is not recorded whose cells these are; they may come from a transplant donor.

The chain uses TRDV2 and TRDJ4, with D possibly being TRDD3 (5 bases). Trimming removed 1 base at V and 4 bases at J, with 27 bases between. The CDR3 totals 18 residues. Germline V gene data show CDR1 as GEAIGNYY and CDR2 as EKD. This CDR3 reads CACDTVRIGVGLAIPLIF. In nucleotides, the CDR3 is TGTGCCTGTGACACTGTCCGAATTGGGGTAGGGTTAGCCATACCCCTGATCTTT.

This clone qualifies as medium-sized (0.01 to 0.1%). This likely came from a read error, as a far larger clone is one base away. The chain uses TRDV1 and TRDJ1; 10 positions match TRDD3. The CDR3 sequence is 15 residues long. Losses at the gene ends were 4 bases for V and 0 bases for J; bases not matched to a gene: 2. The germline V gene encodes CDR1 TSWWSYY and CDR2 QGS. The CDR3 here is CALGGTGGYTDKLIF. The CDR3 DNA reads as TGTGCTCTTGGGGGGACTGGGGGATACACCGATAAACTCATCTTT.

This clone turned up a few times. Only one base separates this from a far larger clonotype, so it likely reflects a read error. This sample also contains other DNA sequences that code for the same CDR3. The genes are TRDV2 and TRDJ1; 10 bases line up with TRDD3. CDR1 is GEAIGNYY, CDR2 EKD, per germline. The CDR3 covers 16 residues. CDR3 residues: CACDTVGGDTRLQLIF. CDR3 DNA: TGTGCCTGCGACACAGTTGGGGGGGATACGCGGTTACAGCTCATCTTT.

This clone has just a few counts. A read error is likely here: a far larger clone is one base away. This rearrangement joins TRDV2 to TRDJ1; 8 bases align to TRDD3. The V gene's germline CDR1 is GEAIGNYY and CDR2 EKD. CDR3 length: 21 residues. The DNA of the CDR3 is TGTGCCTGTGGCACCGTGCCTGGGGGAACTTCCCTCTACCCGGGAGTCGATAAACTCATCTTT. This encodes CACGTVPGGTSLYPGVDKLIF.

As concerns this clone: A much larger clonotype is one base distant, so this may be a read error. V and J are TRDV2 and TRDJ3; 8 nucleotides line up with TRDD3. The CDR3 covers 20 residues. The junction had 17 bases not matched to a gene; V was cut back by 3 bases and J by 5 bases. Germline values: CDR1 GEAIGNYY, CDR2 EKD. The CDR3 reads CACDPWDAGDKGGDTRQMFF. CDR3 nucleotides: TGTGCCTGTGACCCTTGGGATGCGGGGGATAAAGGTGGGGACACCCGACAGATGTTTTTC.

Turning to this clone: A far larger clone is one nucleotide away, so this likely arose from a read error. The same CDR3 also results from other DNA sequences found in this sample. The chain has TRDV2 and TRDJ1, with 11 nucleotides matching TRDD3. Germline assignment: CDR1 GEAIGNYY and CDR2 EKD. Trimming cost V 3 bases and J 0 bases; bases outside gene matches: 26. This CDR3 has 23 amino acids. As DNA, the CDR3 is TGTGCCTGTGACTTGTTACTGGGGGATAACACCCCGAATACCGGGCATTACACCGATAAACTCATCTTT. Amino acid sequence: CACDLLLGDNTPNTGHYTDKLIF.

With regard to this clone: This may be a read error: a much more frequent sequence differs by one nucleotide. This chain links TRDV2 with TRDJ1; 12 nucleotides agree with TRDD3. V gave up 0 bases and J gave up 1 base; unmatched junction bases: 14. The CDR3 spans 20 residues. Germline assignment: CDR1 GEAIGNYY and CDR2 EKD. This CDR3 reads CACDTLTGGYRQEGTDKLIF. The CDR3 DNA sequence: TGTGCCTGTGACACCCTTACTGGGGGATACCGCCAGGAGGGCACCGATAAACTCATCTTT.